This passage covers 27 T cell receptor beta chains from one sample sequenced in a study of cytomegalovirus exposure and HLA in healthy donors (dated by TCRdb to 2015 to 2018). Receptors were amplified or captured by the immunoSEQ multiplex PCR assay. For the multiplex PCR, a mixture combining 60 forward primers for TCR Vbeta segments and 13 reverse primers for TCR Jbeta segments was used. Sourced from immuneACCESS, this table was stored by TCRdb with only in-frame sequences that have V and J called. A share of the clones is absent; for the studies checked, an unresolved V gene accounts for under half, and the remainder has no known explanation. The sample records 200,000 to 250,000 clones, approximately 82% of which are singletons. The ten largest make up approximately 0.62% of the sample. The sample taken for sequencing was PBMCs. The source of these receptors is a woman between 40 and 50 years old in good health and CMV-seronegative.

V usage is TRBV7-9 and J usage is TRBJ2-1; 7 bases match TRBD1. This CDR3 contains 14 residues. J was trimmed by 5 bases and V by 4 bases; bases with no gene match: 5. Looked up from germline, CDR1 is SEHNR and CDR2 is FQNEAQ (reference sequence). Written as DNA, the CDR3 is TGTGCCAGCAGCTCAAATACAGGGGACAATGAGCAGTTCTTC. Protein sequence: CASSSNTGDNEQFF.

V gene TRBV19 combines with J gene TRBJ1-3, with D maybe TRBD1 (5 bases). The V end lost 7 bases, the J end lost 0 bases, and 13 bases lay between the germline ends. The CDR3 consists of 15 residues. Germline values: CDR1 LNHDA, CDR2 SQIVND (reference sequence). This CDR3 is CASTRGGGSGNTIYF. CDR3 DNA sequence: TGTGCCAGTACCCGGGGCGGGGGCTCTGGAAACACCATATATTTT.

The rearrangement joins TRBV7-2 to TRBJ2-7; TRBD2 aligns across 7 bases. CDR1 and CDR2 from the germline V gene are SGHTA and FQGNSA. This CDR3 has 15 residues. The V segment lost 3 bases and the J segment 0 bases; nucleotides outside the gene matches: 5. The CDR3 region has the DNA TGTGCCAGCAGCTTGGGGGGGACCATCTCCTACGAGCAGTACTTC. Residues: CASSLGGTISYEQYF.

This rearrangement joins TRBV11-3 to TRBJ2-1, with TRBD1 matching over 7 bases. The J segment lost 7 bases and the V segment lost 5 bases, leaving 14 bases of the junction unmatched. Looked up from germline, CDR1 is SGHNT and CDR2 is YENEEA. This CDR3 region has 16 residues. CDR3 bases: TGTGCCAGCAGCGGGCAGGACAGGACCAGAGGGAATGAGCAGTTCTTC. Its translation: CASSGQDRTRGNEQFF.

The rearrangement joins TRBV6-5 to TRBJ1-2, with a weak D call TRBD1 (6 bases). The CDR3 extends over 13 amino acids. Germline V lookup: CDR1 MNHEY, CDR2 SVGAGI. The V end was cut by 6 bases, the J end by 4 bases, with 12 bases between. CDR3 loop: CASSPDSLYGYTF. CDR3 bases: TGTGCCAGCAGCCCGGACAGCCTCTATGGCTACACCTTC.

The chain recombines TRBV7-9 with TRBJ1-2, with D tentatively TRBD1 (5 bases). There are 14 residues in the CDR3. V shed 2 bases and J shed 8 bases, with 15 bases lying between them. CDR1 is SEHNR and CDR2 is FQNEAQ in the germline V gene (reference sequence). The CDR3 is CASSLLGVQGGYTF. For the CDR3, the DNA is TGTGCCAGCAGCTTACTGGGTGTTCAGGGAGGCTACACCTTC. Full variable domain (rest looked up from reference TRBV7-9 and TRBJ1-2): DTGVSQNPRHKITKRGQNVTFRCDPISEHNRLYWYRQTLGQGPEFLTYFQNEAQLEKSRLLSDRFSAERPKGSFSTLEIQRTEQGDSAMYLCASSLLGVQGGYTFGSGTRLTVV.

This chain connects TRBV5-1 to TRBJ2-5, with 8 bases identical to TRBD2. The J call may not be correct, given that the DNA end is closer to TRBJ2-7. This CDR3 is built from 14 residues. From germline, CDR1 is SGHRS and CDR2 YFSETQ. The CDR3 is CASSLRSGGDEQYF. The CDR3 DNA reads TGCGCCAGCAGCTTGAGGAGCGGGGGAGACGAGCAGTACTTC.

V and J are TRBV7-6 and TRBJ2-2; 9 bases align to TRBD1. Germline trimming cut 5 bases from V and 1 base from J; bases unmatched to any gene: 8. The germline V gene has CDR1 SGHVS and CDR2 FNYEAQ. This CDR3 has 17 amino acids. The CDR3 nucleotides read TGTGCCAGCAGCCATAGCCGACAGGGGGGGAACACCGGGGAGCTGTTTTTT. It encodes CASSHSRQGGNTGELFF.

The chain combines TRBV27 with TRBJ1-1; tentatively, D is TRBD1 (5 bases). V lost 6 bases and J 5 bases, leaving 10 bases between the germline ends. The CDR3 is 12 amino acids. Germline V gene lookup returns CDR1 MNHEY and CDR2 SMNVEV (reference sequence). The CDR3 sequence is CASRDQGTEAFF. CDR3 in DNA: TGTGCCAGCAGGGACCAGGGAACTGAAGCTTTCTTT.

This CDR3 reads CASSYSQGRELFF. The DNA for the CDR3 is TGTGCCAGCAGTTATTCCCAGGGTAGGGAACTGTTTTTT. The chain couples TRBV6-5 to TRBJ1-4, with a weak D call TRBD1 (5 bases). CDR1 MNHEY and CDR2 SVGAGI come from the germline V gene. This CDR3 contains 13 residues. With 3 bases removed from V and 12 bases from J, the gap between germline ends came to 14 bases.

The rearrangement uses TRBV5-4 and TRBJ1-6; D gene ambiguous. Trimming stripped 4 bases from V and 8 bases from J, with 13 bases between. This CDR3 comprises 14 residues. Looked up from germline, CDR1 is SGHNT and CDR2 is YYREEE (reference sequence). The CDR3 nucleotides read TGTGCCAGCAGCGGCCGGTCCCAGGATTCACCCCTCCACTTT. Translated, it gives CASSGRSQDSPLHF.

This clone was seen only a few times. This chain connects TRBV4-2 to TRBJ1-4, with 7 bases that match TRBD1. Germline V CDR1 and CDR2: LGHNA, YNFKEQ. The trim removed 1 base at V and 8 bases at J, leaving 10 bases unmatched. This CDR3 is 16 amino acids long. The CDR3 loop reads CASSQASTGRREKLFF. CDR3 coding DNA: TGTGCCAGCAGCCAAGCCTCGACAGGGCGGCGGGAAAAACTGTTTTTT.

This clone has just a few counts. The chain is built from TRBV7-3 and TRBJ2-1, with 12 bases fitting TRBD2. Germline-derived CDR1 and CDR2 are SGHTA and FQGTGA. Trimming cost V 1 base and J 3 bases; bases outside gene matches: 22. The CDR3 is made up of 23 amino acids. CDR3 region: CASSLNPPPMTSGGPIGYNEQFF. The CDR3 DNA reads TGTGCCAGCAGCTTAAACCCTCCTCCTATGACTAGCGGGGGCCCAATTGGCTACAATGAGCAGTTCTTC. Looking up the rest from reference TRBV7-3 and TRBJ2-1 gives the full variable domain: GAGVSQTPSNKVTEKGKYVELRCDPISGHTALYWYRQSLGQGPEFLIYFQGTGAADDSGLPNDRFFAVRPEGSVSTLKIQRTERGDSAVYLCASSLNPPPMTSGGPIGYNEQFFGPGTRLTVL.

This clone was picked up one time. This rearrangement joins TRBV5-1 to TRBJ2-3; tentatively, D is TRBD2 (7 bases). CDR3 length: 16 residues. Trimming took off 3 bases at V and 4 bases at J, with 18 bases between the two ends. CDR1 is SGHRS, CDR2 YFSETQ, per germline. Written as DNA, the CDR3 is TGCGCCAGCAGCTATTTAGGGGGGGGGAGCGCAGATACGCAGTATTTT. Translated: CASSYLGGGSADTQYF.

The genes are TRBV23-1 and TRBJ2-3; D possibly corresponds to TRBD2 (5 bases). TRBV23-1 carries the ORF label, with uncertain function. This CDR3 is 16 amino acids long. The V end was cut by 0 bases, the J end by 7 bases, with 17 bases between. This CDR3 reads CASSQSPQASGYTQYF. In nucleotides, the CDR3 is TGCGCCAGCAGTCAATCCCCCCAGGCCTCGGGGTATACGCAGTATTTT.

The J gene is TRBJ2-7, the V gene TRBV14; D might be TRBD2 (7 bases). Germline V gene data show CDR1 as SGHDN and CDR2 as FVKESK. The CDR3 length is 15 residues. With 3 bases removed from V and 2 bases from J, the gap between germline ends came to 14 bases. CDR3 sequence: CASSQFGGRTYEQYF. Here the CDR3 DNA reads TGTGCCAGCAGCCAGTTCGGGGGGCGAACCTACGAGCAGTACTTC.

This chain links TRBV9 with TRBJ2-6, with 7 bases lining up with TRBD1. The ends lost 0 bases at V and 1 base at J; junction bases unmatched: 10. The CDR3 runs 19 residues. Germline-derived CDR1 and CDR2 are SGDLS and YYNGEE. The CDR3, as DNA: TGTGCCAGCAGCGTAGTGCCCACAGGGGCACATTCTGGGGCCAACGTCCTGACTTTC. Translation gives CASSVVPTGAHSGANVLTF.

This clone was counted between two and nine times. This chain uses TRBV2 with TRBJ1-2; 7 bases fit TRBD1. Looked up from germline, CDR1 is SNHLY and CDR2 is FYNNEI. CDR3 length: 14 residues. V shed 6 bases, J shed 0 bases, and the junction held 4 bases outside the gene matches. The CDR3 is CASSRDSSNYGYTF. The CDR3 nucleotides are TGTGCCAGCAGCCGGGACAGCTCTAACTATGGCTACACCTTC. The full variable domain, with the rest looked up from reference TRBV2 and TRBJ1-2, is EPEVTQTPSHQVTQMGQEVILRCVPISNHLYFYWYRQILGQKVEFLVSFYNNEISEKSEIFDDQFSVERPDGSNFTLKIRSTKLEDSAMYFCASSRDSSNYGYTFGSGTRLTVV.

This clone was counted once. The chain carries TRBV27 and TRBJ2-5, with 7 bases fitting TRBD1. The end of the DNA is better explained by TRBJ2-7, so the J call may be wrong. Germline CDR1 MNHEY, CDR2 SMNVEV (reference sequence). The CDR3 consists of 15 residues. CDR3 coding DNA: TGTGCCAGCAGTCCTCGACAGGGTTCAAGCTACGAGCAGTACTTC. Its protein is CASSPRQGSSYEQYF.

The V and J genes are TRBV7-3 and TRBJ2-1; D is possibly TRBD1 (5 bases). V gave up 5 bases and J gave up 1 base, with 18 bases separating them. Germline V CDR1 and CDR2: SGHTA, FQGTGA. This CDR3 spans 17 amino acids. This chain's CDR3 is CASSQGANPTSYNEQFF. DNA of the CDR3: TGTGCCAGCAGCCAAGGGGCAAACCCTACTTCCTACAATGAGCAGTTCTTC.

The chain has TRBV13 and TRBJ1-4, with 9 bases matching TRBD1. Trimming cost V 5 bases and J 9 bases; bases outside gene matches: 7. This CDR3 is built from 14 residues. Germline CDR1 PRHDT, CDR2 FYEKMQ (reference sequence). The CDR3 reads CASSAPGTGQKLFF. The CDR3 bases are TGTGCCAGCAGCGCGCCCGGGACAGGGCAAAAACTGTTTTTT.

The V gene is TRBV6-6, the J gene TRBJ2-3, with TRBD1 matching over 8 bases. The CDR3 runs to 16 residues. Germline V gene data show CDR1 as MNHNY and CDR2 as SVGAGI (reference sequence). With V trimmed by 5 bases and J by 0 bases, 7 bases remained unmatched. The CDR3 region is CASSKYRGVSTDTQYF. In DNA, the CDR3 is TGTGCCAGCAGTAAATACAGGGGGGTGAGCACAGATACGCAGTATTTT.

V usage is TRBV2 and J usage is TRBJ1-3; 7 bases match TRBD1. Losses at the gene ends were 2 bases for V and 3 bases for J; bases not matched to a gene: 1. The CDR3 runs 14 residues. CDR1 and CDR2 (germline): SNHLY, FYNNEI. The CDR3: CASSEPGGGNTIYF. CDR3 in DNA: TGTGCCAGCAGTGAACCAGGGGGTGGAAACACCATATATTTT.

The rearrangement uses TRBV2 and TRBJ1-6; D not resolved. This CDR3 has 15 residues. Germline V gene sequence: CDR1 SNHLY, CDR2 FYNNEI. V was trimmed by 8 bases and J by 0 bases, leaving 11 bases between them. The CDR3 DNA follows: TGTGCCAGCGAAAAAGACAACTCCTATAATTCACCCCTCCACTTT. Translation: CASEKDNSYNSPLHF. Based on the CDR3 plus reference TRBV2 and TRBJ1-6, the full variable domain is EPEVTQTPSHQVTQMGQEVILRCVPISNHLYFYWYRQILGQKVEFLVSFYNNEISEKSEIFDDQFSVERPDGSNFTLKIRSTKLEDSAMYFCASEKDNSYNSPLHFGNGTRLTVT.

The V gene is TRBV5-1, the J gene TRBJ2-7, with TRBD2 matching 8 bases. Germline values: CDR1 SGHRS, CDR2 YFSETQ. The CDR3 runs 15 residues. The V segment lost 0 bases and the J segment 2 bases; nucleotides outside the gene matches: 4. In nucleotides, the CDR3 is TGCGCCAGCAGCTTGGGGACTAGCCGGACCTACGAGCAGTACTTC. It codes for CASSLGTSRTYEQYF.

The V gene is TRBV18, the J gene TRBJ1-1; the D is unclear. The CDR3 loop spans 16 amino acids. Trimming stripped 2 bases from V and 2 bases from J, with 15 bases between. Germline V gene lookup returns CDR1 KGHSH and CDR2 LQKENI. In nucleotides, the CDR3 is TGTGCCAGCTCACCATTTCTCCGGGGTTCTAACACTGAAGCTTTCTTT. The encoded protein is CASSPFLRGSNTEAFF. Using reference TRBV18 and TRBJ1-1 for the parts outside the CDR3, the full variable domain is NAGVMQNPRHLVRRRGQEARLRCSPMKGHSHVYWYRQLPEEGLKFMVYLQKENIIDESGMPKERFSAEFPKEGPSILRIQQVVRGDSAAYFCASSPFLRGSNTEAFFGQGTRLTVV.

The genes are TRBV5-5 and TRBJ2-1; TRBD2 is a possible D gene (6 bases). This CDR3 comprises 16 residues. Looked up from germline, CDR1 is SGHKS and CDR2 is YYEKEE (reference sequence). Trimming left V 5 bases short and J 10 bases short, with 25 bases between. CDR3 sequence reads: CASRREGTRGPGEQFF. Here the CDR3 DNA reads TGTGCCAGCAGGAGAGAAGGGACTCGAGGCCCAGGGGAGCAGTTCTTC.